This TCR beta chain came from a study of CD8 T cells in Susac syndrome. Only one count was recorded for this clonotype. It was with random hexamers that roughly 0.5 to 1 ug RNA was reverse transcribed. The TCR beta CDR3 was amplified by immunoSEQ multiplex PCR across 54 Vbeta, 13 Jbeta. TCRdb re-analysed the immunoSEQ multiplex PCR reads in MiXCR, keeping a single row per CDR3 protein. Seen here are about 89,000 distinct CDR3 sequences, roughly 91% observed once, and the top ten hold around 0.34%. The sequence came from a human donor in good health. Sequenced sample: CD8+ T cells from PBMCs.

The CDR3 sequence: CASSLGRDNQPQHF. The CDR3 DNA is TGTGCCAGCAGCTTAGGGAGAGACAATCAGCCCCAGCATTTT. The genes are TRBV7-6 and TRBJ1-5, with D unresolved. The V and J ends lost 1 base and 3 bases respectively, with 7 bases between them. The germline V gene encodes CDR1 SGHVS and CDR2 FNYEAQ. This CDR3 spans 14 amino acids.